This TCR beta chain is from a study of OX40 agonist ivuxolimab in advanced cancers. Study observations and caveats: There was clonal expansion of CD4+ and CD8+ blood T cells by week 6 at 0.1 to 3.0 mg/kg.

In germline, CDR1 is SGHTA, CDR2 FQGTGA. Trimming pared 1 base from V and 2 bases from J, leaving 9 bases between. This CDR3 contains 15 residues. By sample share, this clone is medium-sized. The target antigen is unknown. Assay used: immunoSEQ multiplex PCR; TCRdb lists only in-frame clones, some missing. The sample lists 25,000 to 35,000 clones, more than 75% occurring once. Here the sequenced sample was CD4+ or CD8+ T cells sorted from blood, taken in a trial of the OX40 agonist ivuxolimab. The TCR was taken from an adult with an advanced solid tumor such as melanoma, head and neck, liver or kidney cancer. This chain joins TRBV7-3 and TRBJ2-1; tentative D call: TRBD2 (5 bases). DNA of the CDR3: TGTGCCAGCAGCTTAATTGCGGGCGCCTACAATGAGCAGTTCTTC. Amino acids: CASSLIAGAYNEQFF.